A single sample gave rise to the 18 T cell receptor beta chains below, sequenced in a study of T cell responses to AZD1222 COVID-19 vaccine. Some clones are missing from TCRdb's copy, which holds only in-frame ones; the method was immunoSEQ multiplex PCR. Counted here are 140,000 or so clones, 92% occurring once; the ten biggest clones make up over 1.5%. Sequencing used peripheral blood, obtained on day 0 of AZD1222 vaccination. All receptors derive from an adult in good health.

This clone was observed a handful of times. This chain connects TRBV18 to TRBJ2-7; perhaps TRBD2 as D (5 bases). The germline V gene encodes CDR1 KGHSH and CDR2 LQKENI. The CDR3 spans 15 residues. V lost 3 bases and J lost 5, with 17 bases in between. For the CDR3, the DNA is TGTGCCAGCTCACCCGCCGGGGTTCCTCCTAACGAGCAGTACTTC. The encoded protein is CASSPAGVPPNEQYF.

DNA of the CDR3: TGCGCCAGCAGGCTTCCGGGGGTAAACACCGGGGAGCTGTTTTTT. Translated, it gives CASRLPGVNTGELFF. This rearrangement joins TRBV10-2 to TRBJ2-2, with TRBD2 as a possible D gene (6 bases). Germline loops: CDR1 WSHSY, CDR2 SAAADI. CDR3 length equals 15 residues. The V end was cut by 6 bases, the J end by 2 bases, with 13 bases between.

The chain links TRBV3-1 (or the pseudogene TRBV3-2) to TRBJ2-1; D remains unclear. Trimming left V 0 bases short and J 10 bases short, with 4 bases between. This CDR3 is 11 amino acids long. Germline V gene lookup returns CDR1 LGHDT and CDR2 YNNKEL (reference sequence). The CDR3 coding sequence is TGTGCCAGCAGCCAAGAAGGAGAGCAGTTCTTC. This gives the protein CASSQEGEQFF.

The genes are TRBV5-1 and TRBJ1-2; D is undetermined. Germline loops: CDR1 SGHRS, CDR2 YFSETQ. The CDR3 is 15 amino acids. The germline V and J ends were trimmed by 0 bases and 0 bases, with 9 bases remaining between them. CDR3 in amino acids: CASSLGGVPNYGYTF. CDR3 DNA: TGCGCCAGCAGCTTGGGCGGGGTCCCTAACTATGGCTACACCTTC.

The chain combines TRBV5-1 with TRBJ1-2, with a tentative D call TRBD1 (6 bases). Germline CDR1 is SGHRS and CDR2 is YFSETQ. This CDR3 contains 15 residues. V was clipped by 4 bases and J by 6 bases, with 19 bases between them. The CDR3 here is CASSPTYRDLDGYTF. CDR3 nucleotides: TGCGCCAGCAGCCCAACCTACAGGGATCTGGATGGCTACACCTTC.

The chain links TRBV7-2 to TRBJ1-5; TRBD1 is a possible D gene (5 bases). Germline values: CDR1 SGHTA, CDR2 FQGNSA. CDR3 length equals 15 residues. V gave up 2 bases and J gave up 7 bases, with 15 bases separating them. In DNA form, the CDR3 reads TGTGCCAGCAGCTTAAACCAGGGAACGGGACAGCCCCAGCATTTT. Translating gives CASSLNQGTGQPQHF. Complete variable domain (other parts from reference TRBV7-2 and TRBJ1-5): GAGVSQSPSNKVTEKGKDVELRCDPISGHTALYWYRQSLGQGLEFLIYFQGNSAPDKSGLPSDRFSAERTGGSVSTLTIQRTQQEDSAVYLCASSLNQGTGQPQHFGDGTRLSIL.

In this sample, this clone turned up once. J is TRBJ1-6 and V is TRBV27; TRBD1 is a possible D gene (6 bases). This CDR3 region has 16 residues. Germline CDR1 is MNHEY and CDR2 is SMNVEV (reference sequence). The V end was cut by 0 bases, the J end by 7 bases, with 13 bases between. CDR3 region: CASSLSLGTPNSPLHF. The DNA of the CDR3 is TGTGCCAGCAGTTTATCTTTAGGGACACCGAATTCACCCCTCCACTTT.

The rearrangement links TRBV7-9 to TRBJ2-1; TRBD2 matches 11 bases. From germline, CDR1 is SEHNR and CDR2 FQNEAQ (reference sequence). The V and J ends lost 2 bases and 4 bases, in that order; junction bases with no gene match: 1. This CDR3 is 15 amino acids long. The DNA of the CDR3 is TGTGCCAGCAGCTTACGACTAGCGGGATACAATGAGCAGTTCTTC. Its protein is CASSLRLAGYNEQFF.

CDR3 DNA: TGTGCCAGCAGCTGGGGACAGGGGAGCAATCAGCCCCAGCATTTT. This gives the protein CASSWGQGSNQPQHF. The chain links TRBV7-9 to TRBJ1-5; TRBD1 matches 10 bases. The CDR3 loop spans 15 amino acids. V trimming: 4 bases; J trimming: 1 base; junction bases outside the gene matches: 1. Germline V gene data show CDR1 as SEHNR and CDR2 as FQNEAQ (reference sequence).

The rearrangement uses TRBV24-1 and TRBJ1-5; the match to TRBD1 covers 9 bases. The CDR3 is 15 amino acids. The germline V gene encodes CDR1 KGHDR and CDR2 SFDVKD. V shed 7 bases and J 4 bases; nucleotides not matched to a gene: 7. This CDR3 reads CATSGGGQGNQPQHF. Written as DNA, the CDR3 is TGTGCCACCAGCGGCGGAGGACAGGGGAATCAGCCCCAGCATTTT.

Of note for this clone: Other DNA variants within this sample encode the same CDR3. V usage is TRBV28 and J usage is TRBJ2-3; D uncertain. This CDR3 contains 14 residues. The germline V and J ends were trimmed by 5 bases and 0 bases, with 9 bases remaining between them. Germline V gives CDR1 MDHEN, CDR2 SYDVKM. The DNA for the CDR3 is TGTGCCAGCAGTCCTCTGGGGAGCACAGATACGCAGTATTTT. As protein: CASSPLGSTDTQYF.

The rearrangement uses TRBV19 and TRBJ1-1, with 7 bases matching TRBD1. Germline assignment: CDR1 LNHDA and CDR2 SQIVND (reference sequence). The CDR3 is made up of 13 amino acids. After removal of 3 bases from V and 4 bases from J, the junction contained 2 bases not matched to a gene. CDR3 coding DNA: TGTGCCAGTAGTATTAACAGGGGCACTGAAGCTTTCTTT. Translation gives CASSINRGTEAFF.

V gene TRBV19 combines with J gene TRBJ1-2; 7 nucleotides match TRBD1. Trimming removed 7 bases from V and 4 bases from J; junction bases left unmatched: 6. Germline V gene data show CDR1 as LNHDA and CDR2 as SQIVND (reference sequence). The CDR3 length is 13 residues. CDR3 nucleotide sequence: TGTGCCAGTACCGCCGGGACAGTCTATGGCTACACCTTC. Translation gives CASTAGTVYGYTF.

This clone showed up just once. CDR3 in DNA: TGTGCCAGCAGTTTACGTGTGGTCACTGAAGCTTTCTTT. Amino acids: CASSLRVVTEAFF. The rearrangement links TRBV28 to TRBJ1-1; D gene unclear. The CDR3 runs to 13 residues. The V gene's germline CDR1 is MDHEN and CDR2 SYDVKM. V was shortened by 2 bases and J by 4 bases, with 8 bases between the two germline ends.

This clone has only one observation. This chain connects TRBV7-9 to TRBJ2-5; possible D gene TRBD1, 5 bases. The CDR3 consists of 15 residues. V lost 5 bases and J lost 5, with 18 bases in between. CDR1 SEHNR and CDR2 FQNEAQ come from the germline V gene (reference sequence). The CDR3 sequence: CASSPPRLKGETQYF. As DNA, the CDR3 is TGTGCCAGCAGCCCTCCTCGACTGAAGGGGGAGACCCAGTACTTC.

DNA for the CDR3: TGCGCCAGCAGCCAAGGAGCGGGAGGGGAAATGTGGACCCAGTACTTC. Protein product: CASSQGAGGEMWTQYF. The chain couples TRBV4-1 to TRBJ2-5; 10 bases align to TRBD2. The trim removed 1 base at V and 7 bases at J, leaving 9 bases unmatched. The CDR3 length is 16 residues. CDR1 and CDR2 from the germline V gene are MGHRA and YSYEKL.

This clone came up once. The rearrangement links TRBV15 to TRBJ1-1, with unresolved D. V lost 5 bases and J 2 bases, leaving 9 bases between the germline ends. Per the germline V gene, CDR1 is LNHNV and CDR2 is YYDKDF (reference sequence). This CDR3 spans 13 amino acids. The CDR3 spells CATSAVFNTEAFF. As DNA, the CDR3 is TGTGCCACCAGCGCAGTATTTAACACTGAAGCTTTCTTT.

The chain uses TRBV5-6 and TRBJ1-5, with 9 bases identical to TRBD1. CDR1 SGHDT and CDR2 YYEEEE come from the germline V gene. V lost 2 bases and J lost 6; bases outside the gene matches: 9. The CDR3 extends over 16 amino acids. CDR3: CASSLTGTGLGQPQHF. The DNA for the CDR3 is TGTGCCAGCAGCTTAACCGGGACAGGGCTGGGTCAGCCCCAGCATTTT.